Sequencing of this T cell receptor (beta chain) was carried out in a study of Ad26.COV2.S vaccination and SARS-CoV-2 variants. About the study: Once or twice, 56 days apart, Ad26.COV2.S was delivered intramuscularly. Overall study findings and caveats: Substantial response breadth was reportedly seen for spike-specific CD8+ and CD4+ T cells after vaccination.

The method was immunoSEQ multiplex PCR; TCRdb's version includes in-frame clones alone and lacks a portion of them. Of about 440,000 clones in the sample, roughly 88% were seen once. Worth noting for this clone: Its antigen is still unknown.

The CDR3 extends over 14 amino acids. Trimming removed 1 base at V and 4 bases at J, with 10 bases between. Germline V gene lookup returns CDR1 SEHNR and CDR2 FQNEAQ (reference sequence). Treatment meaning: some 19 received Ad26.COV2.S at low or high dose, single or two shots; several received placebo; per-sample allocation not given. The investigators took samples on day 63 after the first vaccine or placebo injection. As its vector, the vaccine had Ad26, which expressed Wuhan-strain SARS-CoV-2 spike. The specimen comprised peripheral blood, sampled in a trial of Ad26.COV2.S vaccine versus placebo. This receptor was identified in a person aged 18-65 years who received the Ad26.COV2.S COVID-19 vaccine or a placebo. This chain uses TRBV7-9 with TRBJ1-1, with a possible D match to TRBD1 (6 bases). The CDR3 here is CASSLDLGATEAFF. In DNA form, the CDR3 reads TGTGCCAGCAGCTTAGATTTGGGGGCCACTGAAGCTTTCTTT.